This T cell receptor beta chain is drawn from a study of breast tumors, draining lymph nodes, adjacent tissues. The lymph nodes were axillary draining lymph nodes from breast cancer patients. As for this clonotype: Its specificity is unknown.

TCRdb ran MiXCR on the multiplex PCR reads and lists one entry per CDR3 protein. This table has fewer than 90,000 distinct CDR3 sequences, more than 25% appearing once. Trimming took 4 bases from V and 0 from J, leaving 21 bases between them. Germline V lookup: CDR1 SGHTA, CDR2 FQGNSA. The CDR3 extends over 18 amino acids. Study-level results: Tumor repertoires ranked between lymph nodes and nontumor tissue in diversity, with V and J gene preferences. Tumor and nontumor repertoires were significantly more similar in luminal-like than in basal-like breast cancer. Most tumor T cells seemingly derive from lymph node, then expand in tumor.

Sequenced sample: axillary lymph node tissue. The chain employs TRBV7-2 and TRBJ2-5; perhaps D is TRBD1 or TRBD2 (5 bases each). The source is a female donor with breast cancer. Some clones in this sample may be carry-over from other donors' samples. In DNA form, the CDR3 reads TGTGCCAGCAGCTCAACCGGGACCTGGATAATATACCAAGAGACCCAGTACTTC. As protein: CASSSTGTWIIYQETQYF.